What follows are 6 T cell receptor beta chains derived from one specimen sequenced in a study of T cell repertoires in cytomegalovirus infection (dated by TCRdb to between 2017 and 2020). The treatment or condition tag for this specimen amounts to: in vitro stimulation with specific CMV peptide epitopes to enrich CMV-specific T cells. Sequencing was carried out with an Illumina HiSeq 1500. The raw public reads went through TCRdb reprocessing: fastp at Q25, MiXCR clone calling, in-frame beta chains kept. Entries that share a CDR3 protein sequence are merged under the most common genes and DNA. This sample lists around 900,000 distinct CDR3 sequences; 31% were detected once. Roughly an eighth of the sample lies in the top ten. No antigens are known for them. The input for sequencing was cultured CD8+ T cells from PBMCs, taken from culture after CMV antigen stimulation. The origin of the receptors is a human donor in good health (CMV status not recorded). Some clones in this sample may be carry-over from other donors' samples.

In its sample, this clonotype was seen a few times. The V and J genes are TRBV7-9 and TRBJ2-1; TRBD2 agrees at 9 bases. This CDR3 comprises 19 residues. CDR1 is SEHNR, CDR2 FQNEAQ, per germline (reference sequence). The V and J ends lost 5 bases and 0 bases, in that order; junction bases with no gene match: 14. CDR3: CASSLREPSGESSYNEQFF. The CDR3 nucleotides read TGTGCCAGCAGCCTTAGGGAGCCTAGCGGGGAGAGCTCCTACAATGAGCAGTTCTTC. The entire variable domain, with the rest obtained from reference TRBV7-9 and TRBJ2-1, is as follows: DTGVSQNPRHKITKRGQNVTFRCDPISEHNRLYWYRQTLGQGPEFLTYFQNEAQLEKSRLLSDRFSAERPKGSFSTLEIQRTEQGDSAMYLCASSLREPSGESSYNEQFFGPGTRLTVL.

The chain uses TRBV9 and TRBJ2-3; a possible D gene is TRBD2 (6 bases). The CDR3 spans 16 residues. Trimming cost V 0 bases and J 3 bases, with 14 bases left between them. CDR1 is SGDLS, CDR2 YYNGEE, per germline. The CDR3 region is CASSVVSGQGTDTQYF. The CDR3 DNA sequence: TGTGCCAGCAGCGTAGTAAGCGGGCAGGGTACAGATACGCAGTATTTT.

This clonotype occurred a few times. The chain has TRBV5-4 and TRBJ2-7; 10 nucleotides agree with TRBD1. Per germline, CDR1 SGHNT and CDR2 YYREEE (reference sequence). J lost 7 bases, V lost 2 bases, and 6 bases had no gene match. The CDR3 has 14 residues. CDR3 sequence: CASSFDRGRVEQYF. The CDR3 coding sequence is TGTGCCAGCAGCTTCGACAGGGGGCGCGTAGAGCAGTACTTC.

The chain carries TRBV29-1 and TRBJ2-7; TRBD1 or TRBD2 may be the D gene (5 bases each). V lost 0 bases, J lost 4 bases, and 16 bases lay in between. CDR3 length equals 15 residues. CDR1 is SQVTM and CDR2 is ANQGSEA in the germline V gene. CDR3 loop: CSVEDLRGDKYEQYF. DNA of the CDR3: TGCAGCGTTGAAGATCTCAGAGGGGATAAATACGAGCAGTACTTC.

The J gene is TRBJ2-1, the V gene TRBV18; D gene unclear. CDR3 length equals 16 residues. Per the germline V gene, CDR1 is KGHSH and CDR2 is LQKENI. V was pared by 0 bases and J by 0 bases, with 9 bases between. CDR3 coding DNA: TGTGCCAGCTCACCACCGAGACCGAGCTCCTACAATGAGCAGTTCTTC. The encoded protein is CASSPPRPSSYNEQFF.

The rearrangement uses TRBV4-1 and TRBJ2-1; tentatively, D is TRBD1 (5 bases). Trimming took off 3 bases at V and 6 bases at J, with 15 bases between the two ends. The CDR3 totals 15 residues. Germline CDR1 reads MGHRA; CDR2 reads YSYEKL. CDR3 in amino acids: CASSHPMRTTNEQFF. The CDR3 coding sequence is TGCGCCAGCAGCCACCCAATGAGGACAACCAATGAGCAGTTCTTC.